This record covers a single TCR beta chain. Repertoires were generated with immunoSEQ multiplex PCR, while TCRdb's copy carries only in-frame clones and drops some. Of some 380,000 clones detected, 80% to 90% appear once; the ten largest clones hold under 1.5%. Those who participated ranged in age from roughly 18 to 100 years and resided in roughly 26 US areas. These data originate in a study of blood T cell repertoires in COVID-19. Looking at the study overall: Nucleic acid was either cDNA or gDNA, and it came from T cells, B-cell-depleted T cells, or PBMCs.

Trimming cost V 5 bases and J 5 bases, with 14 bases left between them. The CDR3 extends over 14 amino acids. Germline V gene lookup returns CDR1 SGHTA and CDR2 FQGTGA. This TCR derives from a young man who had recovered from COVID-19. The rearrangement uses TRBV7-3 and TRBJ2-3, with a tentative D call TRBD2 (6 bases). Specimen: PBMCs or T cells enriched from blood (not recorded which). In DNA, the CDR3 is TGTGCCAGCAGCGGCGCCGGGGGAGGAGATACGCAGTATTTT. Its translation: CASSGAGGGDTQYF.